This is a list of T cell receptor beta chains from one sample in a study of cytomegalovirus exposure and HLA in healthy donors. Here immunoSEQ multiplex PCR was the method, and the copy in TCRdb shows in-frame clones only, minus some. This table holds around 95,000 clones, 80% to 90% found once. The sample comprised PBMCs. All receptors come from a man between 25 and 39 years old in good health and CMV-seropositive. Each CDR3 is given with its conserved first and last residue. The D gene is left open where the match is weak. For some rows the clone size is stated as once, few or many, or as a class when expanded; others skip it.

j_call d_call clone_size v_call cdr3_aa cdr3_nt
TRBJ2-1 TRBD1 - TRBV19 CASRTPGTDNEQFF TGTGCCAGTAGAACCCCCGGGACAGACAATGAGCAGTTCTTC
TRBJ2-7 - - TRBV23-1 CASSQGTLSYEQYF TGCGCCAGCAGTCAAGGGACACTATCCTACGAGCAGTACTTC
TRBJ2-2 - once TRBV5-1 CASSLNSVNTGELFF TGCGCCAGCAGCCTAAATAGCGTAAACACCGGGGAGCTGTTTTTT
TRBJ1-4 TRBD1 once TRBV15 CATSRDRGLEKLFF TGTGCCACCAGCAGAGACAGGGGGCTTGAAAAACTGTTTTTT
TRBJ2-2 TRBD1 - TRBV12-5 CASGSGGNTGELFF TGTGCTAGTGGGTCAGGGGGAAACACCGGGGAGCTGTTTTTT
TRBJ1-1 - few TRBV5-4 CASSLAGFAEAFF TGTGCCAGCAGCTTGGCAGGGTTTGCTGAAGCTTTCTTT
TRBJ2-1 - - TRBV29-1 CSALSPGEQFF TGCAGCGCGCTTTCCCCCGGTGAGCAGTTCTTC
TRBJ2-3 TRBD2 - TRBV19 CASDTSGRGDTQYF TGTGCCAGTGACACTAGCGGGAGAGGGGATACGCAGTATTTT
TRBJ2-6 TRBD1 - TRBV5-6 CASSNRGPGANVLTF TGTGCCAGCAGCAACAGGGGGCCAGGGGCCAACGTCCTGACTTTC
TRBJ1-1 - - TRBV15 CATSREGGGTEAFF TGTGCCACCAGCAGAGAGGGTGGGGGGACTGAAGCTTTCTTT
TRBJ1-1 - - TRBV6-5 CASSPREVAEAFF TGTGCCAGCAGTCCTAGGGAGGTCGCTGAAGCTTTCTTT
TRBJ2-1 TRBD1 - TRBV5-6 CASSPNRGLDNEQFF TGTGCCAGCAGCCCGAACAGGGGGCTGGACAATGAGCAGTTCTTC
TRBJ2-7 TRBD1 - TRBV5-8 CASSERTGGRDPSYEQYF TGTGCCAGCAGCGAGAGGACAGGGGGAAGGGACCCGTCCTACGAGCAGTACTTC
TRBJ2-6 - - TRBV11-3 CASSLKATPGANVLTF TGTGCCAGCAGCTTAAAAGCCACCCCTGGGGCCAACGTCCTGACTTTC
TRBJ2-3 - - TRBV2 CASSSGTPGTDTQYF TGTGCCAGCAGTTCCGGGACACCGGGCACAGATACGCAGTATTTT
TRBJ1-1 - - TRBV5-8 CASSPRQQGMNTEAFF TGTGCCAGCAGCCCCCGCCAACAGGGAATGAACACTGAAGCCTTCTTT
TRBJ1-5 - - TRBV30 CAWSVMGGGSNQPQHF TGTGCCTGGAGTGTAATGGGTGGCGGAAGCAATCAGCCCCAGCATTTT
TRBJ2-2 - once TRBV7-9 CASSSPRSGQQNTGELFF TGTGCCAGCAGCTCTCCGCGGAGTGGACAGCAGAACACCGGGGAGCTGTTTTTT
TRBJ1-4 TRBD1 - TRBV5-6 CASSLTGQGTTNEKLFF TGTGCCAGCAGCTTAACGGGACAGGGGACAACTAATGAAAAACTGTTTTTT
TRBJ2-1 TRBD2 - TRBV5-6 CASSPPGGRGNEQFF TGTGCCAGCAGCCCCCCGGGCGGGAGGGGAAATGAGCAGTTCTTC
TRBJ2-7 TRBD1 - TRBV7-2 CASSLAGTGVSYEQYF TGTGCCAGCAGCTTAGCGGGGACAGGTGTCTCCTACGAGCAGTACTTC
TRBJ1-1 TRBD1 - TRBV28 CASSFRDRVRTEAFF TGTGCCAGCAGTTTTAGGGACAGGGTACGTACTGAAGCTTTCTTT
TRBJ2-7 TRBD1 - TRBV10-3 CAIGLLGTGLNGEQYF TGTGCCATCGGCCTGTTAGGGACAGGCCTCAATGGAGAGCAGTACTTC
TRBJ1-4 - - TRBV30 CAWSVRRNEKLFF TGTGCCTGGAGTGTACGCAGGAATGAAAAACTGTTTTTT
TRBJ1-5 - - TRBV6-6 CASTGQGRNQPQHF TGTGCCAGCACGGGCCAGGGCCGTAATCAGCCCCAGCATTTT
TRBJ2-2 TRBD1 - TRBV19 CASSIQTGGGGELFF TGTGCCAGTAGTATCCAGACAGGGGGCGGCGGGGAGCTGTTTTTT
TRBJ2-4 TRBD1 - TRBV11-3 CASSLGGTGDQYF TGTGCCAGCAGCTTAGGCGGGACAGGAGATCAGTACTTC
TRBJ2-1 - - TRBV2 CASPTGPFYNEQFF TGTGCCAGTCCGACAGGTCCGTTCTACAATGAGCAGTTCTTC
TRBJ2-7 - - TRBV5-6 CASRAGSSSSYEQYF TGTGCCAGCAGGGCGGGATCCTCGAGCTCCTACGAGCAGTACTTC
TRBJ2-1 TRBD2 - TRBV5-4 CASSSVTSGWAYNEQFF TGTGCCAGCAGCTCTGTGACTAGCGGGTGGGCCTACAATGAGCAGTTCTTC
TRBJ1-5 - - TRBV5-1 CASSLTTGYQPQHF TGCGCCAGCAGCTTGACAACAGGGTATCAGCCCCAGCATTTT
TRBJ1-1 - - TRBV28 CASSSDGRGSQRTEAFF TGTGCCAGCAGTTCGGACGGGAGGGGTAGTCAGCGCACTGAAGCTTTCTTT
TRBJ1-4 - - TRBV13 CASSSTGRVREKLFF TGTGCCAGCAGCTCGACGGGGAGAGTACGTGAAAAACTGTTTTTT
TRBJ2-1 - - TRBV5-4 CASSFPSGPPTGREQFF TGTGCCAGCAGCTTCCCATCAGGGCCACCGACGGGCAGGGAGCAGTTCTTC
TRBJ1-3 - - TRBV9 CASSARGDSGNTIYF TGTGCCAGCAGTGCCCGGGGGGATTCTGGAAACACCATATATTTT
TRBJ2-3 TRBD1 - TRBV28 CASSSPGQGTDTQYF TGTGCCAGCAGCTCCCCCGGACAGGGGACAGATACGCAGTATTTT
TRBJ2-7 TRBD1 - TRBV4-3 CASSQDRGQGALEQYF TGCGCCAGCAGCCAAGATCGAGGACAGGGGGCTTTGGAGCAGTACTTC
TRBJ2-3 TRBD2 - TRBV28 CASSPPQLAGHTDTQYF TGTGCCAGCAGTCCCCCCCAACTAGCGGGACACACAGATACGCAGTATTTT
TRBJ2-5 TRBD1 - TRBV2 CASSPGQRETQYF TGTGCCAGCAGCCCGGGACAGAGGGAGACCCAGTACTTC
TRBJ2-3 - - TRBV6-4 CASSEITGSTDTQYF TGTGCCAGCAGTGAGATTACCGGGAGCACAGATACGCAGTATTTT